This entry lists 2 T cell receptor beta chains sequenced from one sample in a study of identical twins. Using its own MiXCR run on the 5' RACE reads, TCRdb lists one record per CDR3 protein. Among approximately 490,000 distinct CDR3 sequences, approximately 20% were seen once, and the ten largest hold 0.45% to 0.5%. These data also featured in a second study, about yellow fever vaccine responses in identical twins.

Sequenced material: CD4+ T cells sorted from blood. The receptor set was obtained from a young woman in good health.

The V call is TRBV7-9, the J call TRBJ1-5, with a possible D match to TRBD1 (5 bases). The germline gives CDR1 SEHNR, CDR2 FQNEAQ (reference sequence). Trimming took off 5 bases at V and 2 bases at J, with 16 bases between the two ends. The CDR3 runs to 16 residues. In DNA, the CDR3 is TGTGCCAGCAGCCCAGGGACGCCGTCGGGCAATCAGCCCCAGCATTTT. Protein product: CASSPGTPSGNQPQHF.

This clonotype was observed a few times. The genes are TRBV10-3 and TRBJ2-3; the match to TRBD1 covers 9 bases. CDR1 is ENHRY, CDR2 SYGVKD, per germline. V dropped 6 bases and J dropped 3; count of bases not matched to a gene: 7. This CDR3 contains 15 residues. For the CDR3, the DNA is TGTGCCATCAGCTACCGGGACAGGGTAACAGATACGCAGTATTTT. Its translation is CAISYRDRVTDTQYF.